This passage covers 23 T cell receptor beta chains from one sample sequenced in a study of radiation and T cells in renal cell carcinoma. As to time point: baseline pretreatment blood. The treatment here: 15 Gy SBRT to primary tumor, nephrectomy 4 weeks later. Data came from immunoSEQ multiplex PCR; TCRdb stores just in-frame clones and leaves some out. The data contain about 95,000 clones, approximately 86% of them singletons. Material: blood, obtained from a patient whose treatment included radiotherapy and nephrectomy. These receptors originate from a man aged 50 to 59 with renal cell carcinoma.

V gene TRBV5-4 combines with J gene TRBJ2-3; 9 bases agree with TRBD2. This CDR3 contains 14 residues. V gave up 0 bases and J gave up 5 bases; unmatched junction bases: 1. Germline-derived CDR1 and CDR2 are SGHNT and YYREEE (reference sequence). In DNA, the CDR3 is TGTGCCAGCAGCTTGGGACTAGCGGAAGATACGCAGTATTTT. It is translated as CASSLGLAEDTQYF.

The rearrangement uses TRBV6-1 and TRBJ2-7; 9 nucleotides match TRBD1. Trimming took 6 bases from V and 4 from J; bases not matched to a gene: 1. This CDR3 has 12 amino acids. Germline-derived CDR1 and CDR2 are MNHNS and SASEGT. In nucleotides, the CDR3 is TGTGCCAGCAGGGACAGGGGTTACGAGCAGTACTTC. Translating gives CASRDRGYEQYF.

The table lists this clone with a few counts. The chain employs TRBV28 and TRBJ1-6; weak D call: TRBD1 (6 bases). The V end lost 6 bases, the J end lost 5 bases, and 8 bases lay between the germline ends. The CDR3 is 13 amino acids. Germline values: CDR1 MDHEN, CDR2 SYDVKM. The CDR3 reads CASRRGNNSPLHF. The CDR3 DNA sequence: TGTGCCAGCAGGAGGGGGAATAATTCACCCCTCCACTTT.

The gene calls are TRBV7-9 and TRBJ1-1, with TRBD1 matching over 8 bases. The CDR3 runs 15 residues. Germline loops: CDR1 SEHNR, CDR2 FQNEAQ (reference sequence). V gave up 1 base and J gave up 1 base; unmatched junction bases: 2. CDR3: CASSLDGTGNTEAFF. CDR3 nucleotide sequence: TGTGCCAGCAGCTTAGACGGGACAGGGAACACTGAAGCTTTCTTT.

J is TRBJ1-2 and V is TRBV19; a possible D gene is TRBD1 (5 bases). Germline V gives CDR1 LNHDA, CDR2 SQIVND (reference sequence). This CDR3 has 14 amino acids. The V gene lost 4 bases and the J gene lost 8 bases, with 17 bases spanning the gap. The CDR3 protein is CASSTPGTFWGYTF. Here the CDR3 DNA reads TGTGCCAGTAGTACGCCAGGGACTTTCTGGGGCTACACCTTC.

J is TRBJ1-1 and V is TRBV5-1; tentatively, D is TRBD1 (5 bases). The germline gives CDR1 SGHRS, CDR2 YFSETQ. The CDR3 has 13 amino acids. Trimming took 0 bases from V and 6 from J, leaving 9 bases between them. CDR3 bases: TGCGCCAGCAGCTTGGGAGGGGTCCCTGAAGCTTTCTTT. This sequence encodes CASSLGGVPEAFF.

The rearrangement links TRBV2 to TRBJ2-3; perhaps TRBD1 as D (5 bases). The CDR3 runs 14 residues. With 3 bases removed from V and 4 bases from J, the gap between germline ends came to 11 bases. From germline, CDR1 is SNHLY and CDR2 FYNNEI. The CDR3 nucleotides read TGTGCCAGCAGTGACAGGGTTGCCTCAGATACGCAGTATTTT. Encoded protein: CASSDRVASDTQYF. Full variable domain (remainder filled in from reference TRBV2 and TRBJ2-3): EPEVTQTPSHQVTQMGQEVILRCVPISNHLYFYWYRQILGQKVEFLVSFYNNEISEKSEIFDDQFSVERPDGSNFTLKIRSTKLEDSAMYFCASSDRVASDTQYFGPGTRLTVL.

This chain uses TRBV7-9 with TRBJ2-7, with D unclear. Trimming shortened V by 3 bases and J by 0 bases, and 3 bases separated the two germline ends. Looked up from germline, CDR1 is SEHNR and CDR2 is FQNEAQ (reference sequence). This CDR3 region has 12 residues. The CDR3 nucleotides read TGTGCCAGCAGCTTTAACTCCTACGAGCAGTACTTC. Translation: CASSFNSYEQYF.

In this sample, this clone turned up many times. The chain couples TRBV27 to TRBJ1-2; D unresolved. The CDR3 is made up of 17 amino acids. CDR1 MNHEY and CDR2 SMNVEV come from the germline V gene (reference sequence). Trimming removed 1 base at V and 4 bases at J, with 19 bases between. This CDR3 is CASSLFGGRSSGYGYTF. In DNA, the CDR3 is TGTGCCAGCAGTTTATTCGGCGGGAGGTCGTCGGGCTATGGCTACACCTTC.

This chain uses TRBV7-2 with TRBJ1-3; TRBD1 agrees at 8 bases. Germline values: CDR1 SGHTA, CDR2 FQGNSA. This CDR3 contains 12 residues. Trimming removed 5 bases from V and 12 bases from J; junction bases left unmatched: 6. DNA for the CDR3: TGTGCCAGCAGCCCACAGGGGGGTGTCATATATTTT. This gives the protein CASSPQGGVIYF. The entire variable domain, with the rest obtained from reference TRBV7-2 and TRBJ1-3, is as follows: GAGVSQSPSNKVTEKGKDVELRCDPISGHTALYWYRQSLGQGLEFLIYFQGNSAPDKSGLPSDRFSAERTGGSVSTLTIQRTQQEDSAVYLCASSPQGGVIYFGEGSWLTVV.

In this sample, this clone turned up a few times. The genes are TRBV7-9 and TRBJ1-1; a weak D match, TRBD1 (5 bases). Germline assignment: CDR1 SEHNR and CDR2 FQNEAQ (reference sequence). V gave up 1 base and J gave up 8 bases, with 11 bases separating them. This CDR3 spans 13 amino acids. As DNA, the CDR3 is TGTGCCAGCAGCTTAGGGGCAGGGTTAGAAGCTTTCTTT. It yields the protein CASSLGAGLEAFF. Full variable domain (outside the CDR3, taken from reference TRBV7-9 and TRBJ1-1): DTGVSQNPRHKITKRGQNVTFRCDPISEHNRLYWYRQTLGQGPEFLTYFQNEAQLEKSRLLSDRFSAERPKGSFSTLEIQRTEQGDSAMYLCASSLGAGLEAFFGQGTRLTVV.

The chain's CDR3 is CASSLVGYGYTF. Here the CDR3 DNA reads TGCGCCAGCAGCTTGGTAGGGTATGGCTACACCTTC. This chain connects TRBV5-1 to TRBJ1-2, with no clear D. From germline, CDR1 is SGHRS and CDR2 YFSETQ. The CDR3 consists of 12 residues. V gave up 0 bases and J gave up 5 bases, with 5 bases separating them. Full variable domain (missing parts from reference TRBV5-1 and TRBJ1-2): KAGVTQTPRYLIKTRGQQVTLSCSPISGHRSVSWYQQTPGQGLQFLFEYFSETQRNKGNFPGRFSGRQFSNSRSEMNVSTLELGDSALYLCASSLVGYGYTFGSGTRLTVV.

The CDR3 reads CASTLDRLATNEKLFF. CDR3 DNA: TGTGCCAGCACCCTAGACCGGCTTGCAACTAATGAAAAACTGTTTTTT. The J gene is TRBJ1-4, the V gene TRBV2, with D hard to call. With 7 bases removed from V and 0 bases from J, the gap between germline ends came to 15 bases. Germline CDR1 SNHLY, CDR2 FYNNEI. The CDR3 extends over 16 amino acids.

This clone was observed a single time. The gene calls are TRBV9 and TRBJ2-1; no definite D call. Germline CDR1 is SGDLS and CDR2 is YYNGEE. The CDR3 is 11 amino acids. Trimming took 0 bases from V and 9 from J, leaving 4 bases between them. In nucleotides, the CDR3 is TGTGCCAGCAGCGTAGACCGTGAGCAGTTCTTC. It encodes CASSVDREQFF.

This chain joins TRBV29-1 and TRBJ2-5, with D perhaps matching TRBD1 (6 bases). The V end lost 4 bases, the J end lost 5 bases, and 14 bases lay between the germline ends. The germline V gene has CDR1 SQVTM and CDR2 ANQGSEA. This CDR3 region has 13 residues. CDR3 sequence (DNA): TGCAGCGTTGCTTCAGGACAGCCGGAGACCCAGTACTTC. It specifies CSVASGQPETQYF.

The chain has TRBV7-8 and TRBJ1-3; perhaps TRBD1 as D (6 bases). Germline V gives CDR1 SGHVS, CDR2 FQNEAQ. Between the trimmed V and J ends, which lost 5 bases and 3 bases, there was a span of 14 bases. CDR3 length: 15 amino acids. CDR3 in amino acids: CASSQGGGSGNTIYF. CDR3 nucleotide sequence: TGTGCCAGCAGCCAAGGGGGGGGCAGTGGAAACACCATATATTTT.

The chain uses TRBV5-1 and TRBJ2-2, with D possibly TRBD2 on 5 matching bases. CDR3 size: 16 residues. With 4 bases removed from V and 6 bases from J, the gap between germline ends came to 19 bases. Per the germline V gene, CDR1 is SGHRS and CDR2 is YFSETQ. This chain's CDR3 is CASSLPSATNAGELFF. The CDR3 region has the DNA TGCGCCAGCAGCCTCCCATCGGCGACTAATGCCGGGGAGCTGTTTTTT.

V usage is TRBV9 and J usage is TRBJ2-1; a possible D gene is TRBD2 (5 bases). This CDR3 is 13 amino acids long. The germline V and J ends were trimmed by 0 bases and 5 bases, with 6 bases remaining between them. Looked up from germline, CDR1 is SGDLS and CDR2 is YYNGEE. The CDR3 sequence is CASSVGLNNEQFF. The CDR3 DNA reads TGTGCCAGCAGCGTAGGACTAAACAATGAGCAGTTCTTC. Looking up the rest from reference TRBV9 and TRBJ2-1 gives the full variable domain: DSGVTQTPKHLITATGQRVTLRCSPRSGDLSVYWYQQSLDQGLQFLIQYYNGEERAKGNILERFSAQQFPDLHSELNLSSLELGDSALYFCASSVGLNNEQFFGPGTRLTVL.

The CDR3 DNA reads TGTGCCAGCAGTGGACAGGGGGCTTCACCCCTCCACTTT. It translates to CASSGQGASPLHF. This rearrangement joins TRBV6-1 to TRBJ1-6, with TRBD1 matching 10 bases. In germline, CDR1 is MNHNS, CDR2 SASEGT. The CDR3 is 13 amino acids. The V and J ends lost 4 bases and 9 bases, in that order; junction bases with no gene match: 0.

The chain links TRBV5-1 to TRBJ2-1, with D hard to call. The CDR3 contains 13 residues. The V end lost 4 bases, the J end lost 1 base, and 6 bases lay between the germline ends. Per the germline V gene, CDR1 is SGHRS and CDR2 is YFSETQ. CDR3 sequence (DNA): TGCGCCAGCAGCCAAGAGTCCTACAATGAGCAGTTCTTC. Its translation: CASSQESYNEQFF.

This clone appeared once. The V and J genes are TRBV5-1 and TRBJ2-1, with 7 bases fitting TRBD2. The CDR3 is 17 residues long. V lost 1 base and J lost 0; bases outside the gene matches: 7. In germline, CDR1 is SGHRS, CDR2 YFSETQ. The CDR3 sequence is CASSLRGSGASYNEQFF. In nucleotides, the CDR3 is TGCGCCAGCAGCTTGAGGGGAAGCGGGGCCTCCTACAATGAGCAGTTCTTC.

This rearrangement joins TRBV19 to TRBJ1-4; 7 nucleotides align to TRBD1. V shed 5 bases and J 2 bases; nucleotides not matched to a gene: 2. The length of the CDR3 is 14 residues. Per germline, CDR1 LNHDA and CDR2 SQIVND (reference sequence). DNA for the CDR3: TGTGCCAGTAGTTCGGGACAGACTAATGAAAAACTGTTTTTT. Residues: CASSSGQTNEKLFF.

The CDR3 region is CASSFLEQSTEAFF. The DNA of the CDR3 is TGTGCCAGCAGCTTTCTGGAGCAGTCCACTGAAGCTTTCTTT. The genes are TRBV11-2 and TRBJ1-1; D not certain. Germline CDR1 is SGHAT and CDR2 is FQNNGV. The CDR3 runs to 14 residues. Between the trimmed V and J ends, which lost 3 bases and 4 bases, there was a span of 12 bases. Together with reference TRBV11-2 and TRBJ1-1, the CDR3 gives the full variable domain: EAGVAQSPRYKIIEKRQSVAFWCNPISGHATLYWYQQILGQGPKLLIQFQNNGVVDDSQLPKDRFSAERLKGVDSTLKIQPAKLEDSAVYLCASSFLEQSTEAFFGQGTRLTVV.